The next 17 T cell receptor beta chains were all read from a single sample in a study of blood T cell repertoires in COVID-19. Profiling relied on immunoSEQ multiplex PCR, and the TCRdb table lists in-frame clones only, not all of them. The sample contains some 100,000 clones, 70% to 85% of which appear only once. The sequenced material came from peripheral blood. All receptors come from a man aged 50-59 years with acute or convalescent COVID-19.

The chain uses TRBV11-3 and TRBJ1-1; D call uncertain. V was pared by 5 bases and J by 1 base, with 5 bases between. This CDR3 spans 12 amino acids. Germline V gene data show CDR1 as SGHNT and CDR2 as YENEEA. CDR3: CASSQKNTEAFF. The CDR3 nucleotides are TGTGCCAGCAGCCAGAAGAACACTGAAGCTTTCTTT.

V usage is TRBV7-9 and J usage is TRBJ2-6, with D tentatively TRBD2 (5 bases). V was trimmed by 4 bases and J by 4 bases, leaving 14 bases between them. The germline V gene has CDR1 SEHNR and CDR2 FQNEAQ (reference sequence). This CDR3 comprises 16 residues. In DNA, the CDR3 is TGTGCCAGCAGCTCCTGGACTCCGGGGGGGGCCAACGTCCTGACTTTC. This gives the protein CASSSWTPGGANVLTF.

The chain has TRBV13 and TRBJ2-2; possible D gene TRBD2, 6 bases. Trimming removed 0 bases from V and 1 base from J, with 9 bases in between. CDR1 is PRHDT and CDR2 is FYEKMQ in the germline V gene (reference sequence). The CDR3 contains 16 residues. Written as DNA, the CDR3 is TGTGCCAGCAGCTTAGGCCTCGGGGGGAACACCGGGGAGCTGTTTTTT. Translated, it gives CASSLGLGGNTGELFF.

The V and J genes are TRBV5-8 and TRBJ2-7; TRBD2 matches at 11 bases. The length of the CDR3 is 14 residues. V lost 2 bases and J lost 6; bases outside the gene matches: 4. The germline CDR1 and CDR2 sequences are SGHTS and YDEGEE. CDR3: CASSFPLAGGEQYF. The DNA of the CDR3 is TGTGCCAGCAGCTTCCCGCTAGCGGGGGGCGAGCAGTACTTC.

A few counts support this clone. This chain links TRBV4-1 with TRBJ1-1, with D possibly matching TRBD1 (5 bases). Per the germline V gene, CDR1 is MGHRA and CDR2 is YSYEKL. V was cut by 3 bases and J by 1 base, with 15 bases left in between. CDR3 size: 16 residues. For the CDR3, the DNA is TGCGCCAGCAGCCACCCTCCCGGACATACGAACACTGAAGCTTTCTTT. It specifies CASSHPPGHTNTEAFF.

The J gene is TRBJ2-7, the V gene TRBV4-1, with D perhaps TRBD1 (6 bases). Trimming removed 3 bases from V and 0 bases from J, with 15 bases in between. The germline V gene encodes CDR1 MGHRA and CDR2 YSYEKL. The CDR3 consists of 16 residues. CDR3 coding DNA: TGCGCCAGCAGCCATAATTCAGGGGCTTCCTCCTACGAGCAGTACTTC. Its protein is CASSHNSGASSYEQYF.

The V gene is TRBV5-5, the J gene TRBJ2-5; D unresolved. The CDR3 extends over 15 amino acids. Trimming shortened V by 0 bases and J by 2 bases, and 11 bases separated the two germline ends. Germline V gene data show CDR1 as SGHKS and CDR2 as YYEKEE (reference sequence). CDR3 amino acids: CASSLVGDPQETQYF. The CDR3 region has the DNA TGTGCCAGCAGCTTGGTGGGCGACCCTCAAGAGACCCAGTACTTC.

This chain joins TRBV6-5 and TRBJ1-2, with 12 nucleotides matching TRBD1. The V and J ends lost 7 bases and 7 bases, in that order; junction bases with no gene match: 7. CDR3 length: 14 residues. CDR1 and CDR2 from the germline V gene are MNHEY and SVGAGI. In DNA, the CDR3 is TGTGCCAGCAACACGGGACAGGGGGCGGGTGGCTACACCTTC. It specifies CASNTGQGAGGYTF.

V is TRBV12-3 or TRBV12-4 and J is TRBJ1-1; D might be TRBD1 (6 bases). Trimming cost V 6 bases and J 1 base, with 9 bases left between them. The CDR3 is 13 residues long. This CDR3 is CASRWDTNTEAFF. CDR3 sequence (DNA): TGTGCCAGCAGATGGGACACGAACACTGAAGCTTTCTTT.

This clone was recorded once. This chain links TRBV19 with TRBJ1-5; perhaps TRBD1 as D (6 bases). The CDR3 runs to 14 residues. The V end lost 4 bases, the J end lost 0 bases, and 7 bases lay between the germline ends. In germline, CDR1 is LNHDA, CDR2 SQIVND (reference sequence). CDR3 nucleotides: TGTGCCAGTAGTAGGACAGATAGCAATCAGCCCCAGCATTTT. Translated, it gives CASSRTDSNQPQHF. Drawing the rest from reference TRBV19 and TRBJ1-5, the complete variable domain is DGGITQSPKYLFRKEGQNVTLSCEQNLNHDAMYWYRQDPGQGLRLIYYSQIVNDFQKGDIAEGYSVSREKKESFPLTVTSAQKNPTAFYLCASSRTDSNQPQHFGDGTRLSIL.

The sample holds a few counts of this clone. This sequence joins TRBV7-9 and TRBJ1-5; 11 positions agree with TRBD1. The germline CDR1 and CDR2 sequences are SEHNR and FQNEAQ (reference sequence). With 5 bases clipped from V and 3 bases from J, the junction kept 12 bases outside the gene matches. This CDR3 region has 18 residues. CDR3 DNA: TGTGCCAGCAGCCTCGGGACAGGGGGACCCGGGGACAATCAGCCCCAGCATTTT. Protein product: CASSLGTGGPGDNQPQHF. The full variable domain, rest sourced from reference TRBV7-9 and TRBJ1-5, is DTGVSQNPRHKITKRGQNVTFRCDPISEHNRLYWYRQTLGQGPEFLTYFQNEAQLEKSRLLSDRFSAERPKGSFSTLEIQRTEQGDSAMYLCASSLGTGGPGDNQPQHFGDGTRLSIL.

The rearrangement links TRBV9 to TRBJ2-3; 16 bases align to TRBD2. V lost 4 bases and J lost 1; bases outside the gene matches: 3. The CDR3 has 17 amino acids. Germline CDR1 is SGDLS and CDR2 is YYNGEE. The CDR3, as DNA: TGTGCCAGCAGCTTAGGGACTAGCGGGGGGGGCACAGATACGCAGTATTTT. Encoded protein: CASSLGTSGGGTDTQYF.

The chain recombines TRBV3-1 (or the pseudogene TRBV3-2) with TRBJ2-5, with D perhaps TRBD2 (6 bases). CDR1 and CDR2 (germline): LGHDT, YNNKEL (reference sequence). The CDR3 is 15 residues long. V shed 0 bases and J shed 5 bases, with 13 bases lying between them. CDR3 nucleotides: TGTGCCAGCAGCCAAGAGGTGTCGGGGGACGAGACCCAGTACTTC. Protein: CASSQEVSGDETQYF.

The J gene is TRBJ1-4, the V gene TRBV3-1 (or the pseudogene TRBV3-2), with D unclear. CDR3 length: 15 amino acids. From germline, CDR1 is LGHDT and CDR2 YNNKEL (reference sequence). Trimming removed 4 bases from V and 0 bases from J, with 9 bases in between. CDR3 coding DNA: TGTGCCAGCAGCCCTAACGGGGCAACTAATGAAAAACTGTTTTTT. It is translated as CASSPNGATNEKLFF.

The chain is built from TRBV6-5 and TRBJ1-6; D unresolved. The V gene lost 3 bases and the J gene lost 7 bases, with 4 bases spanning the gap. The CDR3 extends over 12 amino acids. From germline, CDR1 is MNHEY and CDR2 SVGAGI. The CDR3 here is CASSYQNSPLHF. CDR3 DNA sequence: TGTGCCAGCAGTTATCAAAATTCACCCCTCCACTTT.

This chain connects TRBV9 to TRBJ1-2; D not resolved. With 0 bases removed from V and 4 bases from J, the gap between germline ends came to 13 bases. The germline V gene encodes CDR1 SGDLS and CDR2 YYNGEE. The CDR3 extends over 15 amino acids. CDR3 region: CASSVVAGSSYGYTF. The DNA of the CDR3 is TGTGCCAGCAGCGTAGTGGCGGGATCGAGCTATGGCTACACCTTC.

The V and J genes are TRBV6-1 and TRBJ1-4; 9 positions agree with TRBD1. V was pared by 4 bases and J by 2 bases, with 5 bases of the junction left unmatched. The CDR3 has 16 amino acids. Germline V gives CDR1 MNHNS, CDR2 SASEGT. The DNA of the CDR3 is TGTGCCAGCAGTGCGGGACAGGGCCTGACTAATGAAAAACTGTTTTTT. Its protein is CASSAGQGLTNEKLFF.